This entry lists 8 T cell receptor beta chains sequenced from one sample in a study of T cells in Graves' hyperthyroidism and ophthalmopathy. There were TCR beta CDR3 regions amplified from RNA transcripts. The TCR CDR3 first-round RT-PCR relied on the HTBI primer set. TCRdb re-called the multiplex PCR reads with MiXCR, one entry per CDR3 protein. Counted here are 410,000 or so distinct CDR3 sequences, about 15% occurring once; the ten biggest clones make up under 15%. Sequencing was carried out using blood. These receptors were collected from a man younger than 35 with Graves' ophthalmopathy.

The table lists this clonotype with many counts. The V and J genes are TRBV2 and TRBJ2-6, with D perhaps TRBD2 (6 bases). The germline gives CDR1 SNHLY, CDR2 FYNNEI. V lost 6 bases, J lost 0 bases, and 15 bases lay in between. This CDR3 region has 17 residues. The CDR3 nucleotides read TGTGCCAGCAGAGAGACGGGACTCCTCTCTGGGGCCAACGTCCTGACTTTC. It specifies CASRETGLLSGANVLTF.

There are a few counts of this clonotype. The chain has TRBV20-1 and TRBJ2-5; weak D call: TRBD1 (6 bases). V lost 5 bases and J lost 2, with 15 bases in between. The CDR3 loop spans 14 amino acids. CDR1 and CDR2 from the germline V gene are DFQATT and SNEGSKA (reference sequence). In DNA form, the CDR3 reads TGCAGTGCTCCTCGGACAGCCTCTCAAGAGACCCAGTACTTC. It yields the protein CSAPRTASQETQYF.

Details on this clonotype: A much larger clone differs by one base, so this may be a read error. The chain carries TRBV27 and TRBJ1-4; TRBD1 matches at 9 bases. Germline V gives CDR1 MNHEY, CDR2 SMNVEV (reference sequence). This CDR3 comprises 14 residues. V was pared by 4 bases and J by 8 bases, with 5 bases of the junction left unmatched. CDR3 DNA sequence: TGTGCCAGCAGTTCCTTACAGGGGGCAGAAAAACTGTTTTTT. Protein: CASSSLQGAEKLFF.

The CDR3 sequence is CASRQGGINSPLHF. DNA for the CDR3: TGTGCCAGCCGACAGGGAGGAATTAATTCACCCCTCCACTTT. The V and J genes are TRBV19 and TRBJ1-6, with 7 bases lining up with TRBD1. The germline V gene has CDR1 LNHDA and CDR2 SQIVND (reference sequence). The V and J ends lost 9 bases and 6 bases, in that order; junction bases with no gene match: 8. This CDR3 contains 14 residues.

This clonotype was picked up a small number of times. CDR3 bases: TGTGCCACCAGCAGTAGTCCGGATGGTTCCTACGAGCAGTACTTC. The encoded protein is CATSSSPDGSYEQYF. This chain joins TRBV15 and TRBJ2-7; D is unclear. Germline V gives CDR1 LNHNV, CDR2 YYDKDF (reference sequence). Trimming took off 3 bases at V and 1 base at J, with 13 bases between the two ends. This CDR3 contains 15 residues.

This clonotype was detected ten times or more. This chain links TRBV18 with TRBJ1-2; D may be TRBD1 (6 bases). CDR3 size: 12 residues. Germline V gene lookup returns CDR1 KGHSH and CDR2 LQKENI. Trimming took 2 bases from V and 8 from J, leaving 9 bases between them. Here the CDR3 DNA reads TGTGCCAGCTCACCAGCCGGGGGCGGCTACACCTTC. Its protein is CASSPAGGGYTF.

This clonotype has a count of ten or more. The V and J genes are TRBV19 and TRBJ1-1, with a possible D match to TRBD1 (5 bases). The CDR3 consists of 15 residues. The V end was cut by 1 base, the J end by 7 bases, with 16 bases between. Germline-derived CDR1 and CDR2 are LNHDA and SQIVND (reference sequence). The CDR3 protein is CASSIGDVRRGEAFF. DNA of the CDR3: TGTGCCAGTAGTATAGGCGACGTCAGGAGGGGTGAAGCTTTCTTT. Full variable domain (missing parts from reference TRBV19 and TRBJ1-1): DGGITQSPKYLFRKEGQNVTLSCEQNLNHDAMYWYRQDPGQGLRLIYYSQIVNDFQKGDIAEGYSVSREKKESFPLTVTSAQKNPTAFYLCASSIGDVRRGEAFFGQGTRLTVV.

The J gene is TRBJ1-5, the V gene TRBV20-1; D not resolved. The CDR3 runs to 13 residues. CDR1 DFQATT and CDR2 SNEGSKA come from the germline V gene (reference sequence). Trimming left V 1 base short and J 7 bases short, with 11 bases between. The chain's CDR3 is CSARGFEEQPQHF. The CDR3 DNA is TGCAGTGCTAGAGGTTTCGAGGAACAGCCCCAGCATTTT.